This TCR beta chain was found in a study of graft-versus-host responses after intestinal transplantation. The study, taken as a whole, reports: In recipient marrow, GvH clones were found, and some appeared first in ileum or blood.

Turning to this clone: Its antigen is not identified.

Germline V gene data show CDR1 as MNHEY and CDR2 as SVGAGI. This CDR3 spans 15 amino acids. Deletions cut 6 bases from V and 0 bases from J, with 14 bases between. Graft specimens yielded both intraepithelial and lamina propria lymphocytes. TCRdb's copy holds only in-frame clones and misses some; the assay was immunoSEQ multiplex PCR. The sample includes about 9,600 clones, roughly three quarters of them seen just once. The chain recombines TRBV6-5 with TRBJ1-1; D is unclear. The sample consisted of ileum tissue, taken approximately 16 months after intestinal transplantation. This receptor was identified in a human patient who received an intestinal transplant, so some T cells may come from the graft donor. The chain's CDR3 is CASRREGGMNTEAFF. Written as DNA, the CDR3 is TGTGCCAGCAGGAGAGAAGGAGGGATGAACACTGAAGCTTTCTTT.